This T cell receptor (beta chain) was retrieved from a study of blood T cell repertoires in COVID-19. About the study: Spain, Italy and the United States supplied samples that represented acute and convalescent COVID-19. In each case, the material was cDNA or gDNA derived from T cells, B-cell-depleted T cells, or PBMCs.

The ends were cut back, 7 bases at V and 7 bases at J, with 19 bases in the middle. The CDR3 spans 14 residues. Germline values: CDR1 MNHEY, CDR2 SVGAGI. Original processing notes: Reference gene primer amplification gave nucleated cell count estimates. Assay: immunoSEQ multiplex PCR; the TCRdb copy retains only in-frame clones and omits some. The V and J calls and the clone size are those of that table, but D and trimming were determined from the DNA. This sample carries about 39,000 clones, 87% of them seen once, and the ten largest clones take 20%. The V call is TRBV6-5, the J call TRBJ1-2; possibly TRBD1 for D (5 bases). The sequenced sample consisted of peripheral blood. The TCR sequence derives from a man aged 55 to 70 with acute or convalescent COVID-19. CDR3 region: CASTPTGISVGYTF. CDR3 sequence (DNA): TGTGCCAGCACCCCCACAGGTATATCGGTTGGCTACACCTTC.